The 15 T cell receptor beta chains listed next were all sequenced from one sample in a study of blood T cell repertoires in COVID-19. Produced via immunoSEQ multiplex PCR; TCRdb's table is partial and in-frame only. This table holds approximately 200,000 clones, 85% to 90% found once. The specimen was peripheral blood. These receptors all come from a woman aged 45-60 years with acute or convalescent COVID-19.

The rearrangement links TRBV5-4 to TRBJ2-2; perhaps TRBD1 as D (5 bases). Trimming took 2 bases from V and 5 from J, leaving 10 bases between them. Germline V CDR1 and CDR2: SGHNT, YYREEE (reference sequence). The CDR3 length is 14 residues. CDR3 sequence (DNA): TGTGCCAGCAGCTTCTTTTCAGGGACCGGGGAGCTGTTTTTT. It codes for CASSFFSGTGELFF.

This chain joins TRBV6-5 and TRBJ2-2; D may be TRBD1 (6 bases). The CDR3 loop spans 14 amino acids. The ends were cut back, 7 bases at V and 1 base at J, with 10 bases in the middle. Germline V lookup: CDR1 MNHEY, CDR2 SVGAGI. The CDR3 region has the DNA TGTGCCAGCACTTTGGGACAGAACACCGGGGAGCTGTTTTTT. This gives the protein CASTLGQNTGELFF.

This rearrangement joins TRBV5-4 to TRBJ1-2; no clear D. The CDR3 is made up of 15 amino acids. V was shortened by 0 bases and J by 3 bases, with 12 bases between the two germline ends. Germline V lookup: CDR1 SGHNT, CDR2 YYREEE (reference sequence). CDR3 DNA: TGTGCCAGCAGCTTGGGTTCTTCTCGGGACTATGGCTACACCTTC. This codes for CASSLGSSRDYGYTF.

The chain has TRBV12-3 or TRBV12-4 and TRBJ2-5; no firm D call. There are 13 residues in the CDR3. V lost 6 bases to trimming and J lost 5 bases, with 13 bases between them. This chain's CDR3 is CASSSSEHETQYF. CDR3 bases: TGTGCCAGCAGCTCCTCAGAACACGAGACCCAGTACTTC.

This rearrangement joins TRBV7-3 to TRBJ2-5, with a possible D match to TRBD2 (6 bases). The CDR3 length is 14 residues. Trimming pared 0 bases from V and 5 bases from J, leaving 10 bases between. The germline V gene encodes CDR1 SGHTA and CDR2 FQGTGA. The CDR3 loop reads CASSLTAGRETQYF. The CDR3 coding sequence is TGTGCCAGCAGCTTAACTGCGGGGAGGGAGACCCAGTACTTC.

Comments on this clone: One end of the junction varies from germline; a read error may be responsible. This chain joins TRBV10-3 and TRBJ1-3, with TRBD1 matching 7 bases. Germline-derived CDR1 and CDR2 are ENHRY and SYGVKD. CDR3 size: 13 residues. The CDR3 DNA reads TGTGCCACCAGTGACAGGGTAGAAAACACCATATATTTT. Its protein is CATSDRVENTIYF.

A few counts support this clone. The rearrangement links TRBV6-6 to TRBJ1-1; D gene ambiguous. This CDR3 spans 13 amino acids. From germline, CDR1 is MNHNY and CDR2 SVGAGI (reference sequence). The V and J ends lost 2 bases and 2 bases respectively, with 6 bases between them. For the CDR3, the DNA is TGTGCCAGCAGTTACGTAGCTAACACTGAAGCTTTCTTT. Translating it yields CASSYVANTEAFF.

The chain joins TRBV27 to TRBJ2-1; TRBD2 matches at 12 bases. Per the germline V gene, CDR1 is MNHEY and CDR2 is SMNVEV (reference sequence). V lost 5 bases, J lost 2 bases, and 4 bases stayed unmatched. The CDR3 has 16 residues. CDR3 amino acids: CASSAASGRAYNEQFF. The CDR3 nucleotides read TGTGCCAGCAGTGCCGCTAGCGGGAGGGCCTACAATGAGCAGTTCTTC.

The chain employs TRBV18 and TRBJ2-7; D perhaps matches TRBD1 (5 bases). Germline V gene sequence: CDR1 KGHSH, CDR2 LQKENI. The CDR3 sequence is 14 residues long. Deletions cut 3 bases from V and 0 bases from J, with 9 bases between. This CDR3 reads CASSPEGVSYEQYF. CDR3 sequence (DNA): TGTGCCAGCTCACCGGAAGGGGTCTCCTACGAGCAGTACTTC.

This chain joins TRBV2 and TRBJ1-5; possible D gene TRBD1, 6 bases. With 3 bases removed from V and 4 bases from J, the gap between germline ends came to 10 bases. The CDR3 sequence is 14 residues long. Looked up from germline, CDR1 is SNHLY and CDR2 is FYNNEI. CDR3: CASSDRQVNQPQHF. As DNA, the CDR3 is TGTGCCAGCAGTGATAGACAGGTAAATCAGCCCCAGCATTTT.

The chain links TRBV18 to TRBJ1-4; 7 bases are a match to TRBD1. The CDR3 consists of 15 residues. With 1 base clipped from V and 1 base from J, the junction kept 0 bases outside the gene matches. CDR1 and CDR2 (germline): KGHSH, LQKENI. CDR3: CASSPRTGTNEKLFF. CDR3 coding DNA: TGTGCCAGCTCACCACGGACAGGAACTAATGAAAAACTGTTTTTT.

This chain connects TRBV11-2 to TRBJ2-7; D possibly corresponds to TRBD2 (6 bases). CDR1 is SGHAT, CDR2 FQNNGV, per germline. The CDR3 is made up of 15 amino acids. V was cut by 5 bases and J by 3 bases, with 17 bases left in between. The DNA of the CDR3 is TGTGCCAGCAGCCGAGGACCGGGACTTAGCTACGAGCAGTACTTC. As protein: CASSRGPGLSYEQYF.

This clone was detected only once. V and J are TRBV27 and TRBJ2-3; D not certain. The CDR3 spans 15 residues. V gave up 4 bases and J gave up 2 bases, with 13 bases separating them. Germline CDR1 MNHEY, CDR2 SMNVEV (reference sequence). This chain's CDR3 is CASSSERVSTDTQYF. CDR3 DNA sequence: TGTGCCAGCAGTTCAGAACGGGTCTCCACAGATACGCAGTATTTT.

The V call is TRBV9, the J call TRBJ1-4, with no clear D. The V gene lost 4 bases and the J gene lost 0 bases, with 13 bases spanning the gap. The germline V gene encodes CDR1 SGDLS and CDR2 YYNGEE. CDR3 length: 16 residues. The CDR3 here is CASSPQAGSTNEKLFF. The DNA for the CDR3 is TGTGCCAGCAGCCCTCAGGCAGGATCAACTAATGAAAAACTGTTTTTT.

The chain employs TRBV6-2 or TRBV6-3 and TRBJ2-7, with TRBD1 matching 11 bases. This CDR3 is 19 amino acids long. After removal of 2 bases from V and 5 bases from J, the junction contained 17 bases not matched to a gene. The germline V gene encodes CDR1 MNHEY and CDR2 SVGEGT. DNA of the CDR3: TGTGCCAGCAGTTACGATCCTAGAAGGGACAGGGGGACTCCCGACGAGCAGTACTTC. Amino acid sequence: CASSYDPRRDRGTPDEQYF.